This TCR beta chain is from a study of T cell repertoires in cytomegalovirus infection. About the research overall: Shared public TCR beta signatures pointed to both CMV infection and a matching HLA type. Study results and limitations: Of the TCR beta families, the public ones yielded a cumulative frequency that identified carriers of CMV plus the relevant HLA. The response measured ex vivo was dominated by TCR beta clonotypes (HLA-C-restricted and CMV-specific).

In regard to this clonotype: Antigen: not known.

TCRdb re-called the reads through MiXCR, storing one row per CDR3 protein. The profile covers some 800,000 distinct CDR3 sequences, with 30% to 35% appearing a single time and roughly 12% taken by the ten largest. The CDR3 has 18 amino acids. CDR1 is MNHEY, CDR2 SMNVEV, per germline (reference sequence). The V and J ends lost 6 bases and 2 bases, in that order; junction bases with no gene match: 13. The gene calls are TRBV27 and TRBJ1-3; 10 positions agree with TRBD1. Material: cultured CD8+ T cells from PBMCs, obtained from culture after CMV antigen stimulation. The clonotype comes from a human donor in good health (CMV status not recorded). Some clones in this sample may be carry-over from other donors' samples. For the CDR3, the DNA is TGTGCCAGCAGCCCCTTTCAGGCGGGACAGGGGACTGGAAACACCATATATTTT. The encoded protein is CASSPFQAGQGTGNTIYF.